These T cell receptor beta chains were read from a single sample in a study of PD-1 blockade in mismatch repair-deficient tumors. This table comes from immunoSEQ multiplex PCR, and its TCRdb copy is limited to in-frame clones, with some not included. This sample carries 30,000 to 35,000 clones, around 80% of them seen once, and the ten largest clones take about 3.2%. This material consisted of PBMCs, taken less than 7 weeks after starting pembrolizumab. The receptors originated from an adult with mismatch repair-deficient cancer. The CDR3 runs from the conserved cysteine through the conserved F or W. D genes are given only for firm matches. The size entry is marked missing in some rows and otherwise reads once, few, many or a size class.

13,.,TRBJ2-7,few,TRBV6-5,TGTGCCAGCAAAAGTAGGGGTTACAGGGAGCAGTACTTC,CASKSRGYREQYF
15,TRBD2,TRBJ2-1,few,TRBV19,TGTGCCAGTAGTCCCCCAGCGGGGTCCTACAATGAGCAGTTCTTC,CASSPPAGSYNEQFF
13,TRBD1,TRBJ1-2,.,TRBV6-1,TGTGCCAGCAGTGGACAGGGGCGGGGTGGCTACACCTTC,CASSGQGRGGYTF
15,.,TRBJ2-2,.,TRBV5-4,TGTGCCAGCAGCTTTCCCCAGGCTCCCACCGGGGAGCTGTTTTTT,CASSFPQAPTGELFF
16,.,TRBJ2-1,once,TRBV21-1,TGTGCCAGCAGCAGATGGACTAGCGGGTCGGATGGTGAGCAGTTCTTC,CASSRWTSGSDGEQFF
16,TRBD1,TRBJ2-2,once,TRBV6-6,TGTGCCAGCAGTTACTCGGGACAGGGGGCAGGTGGGGAGCTGTTTTTT,CASSYSGQGAGGELFF
11,.,TRBJ2-7,few,TRBV5-4,TGTGCCAGCAGCTCCGGGGGACCCCAGTACTTC,CASSSGGPQYF
16,.,TRBJ2-6,few,TRBV19,TGTGCCAGTAGTACCCTCCCAGGGACTGGGGCCAACGTCCTGACTTTC,CASSTLPGTGANVLTF
15,TRBD2,TRBJ2-7,.,TRBV7-6,TGTGCCAGCAGCTTAGAAGTAGCGGGTGGCTACGAGCAGTACTTC,CASSLEVAGGYEQYF
14,.,TRBJ2-7,few,TRBV2,TGTGCCAGCAGTGAAAGCCGCGGAGCCTACGAGCAGTACTTC,CASSESRGAYEQYF
12,.,TRBJ2-7,.,TRBV2,TGTGCCAGCAGTGACAGAGGTCCTCAGCAGTACTTC,CASSDRGPQQYF
15,TRBD2,TRBJ2-3,once,TRBV18,TGTGCCAGCTCACCCGGGCTAGCGGGCACAGATACGCAGTATTTT,CASSPGLAGTDTQYF
15,.,TRBJ1-5,once,TRBV9,TGTGCCAGCAGCGCGACAGGTGACGCCAATCAGCCCCAGCATTTT,CASSATGDANQPQHF
13,.,TRBJ2-3,.,TRBV29-1,TGCAGCGTTTTGGACTGGTACACAGATACGCAGTATTTT,CSVLDWYTDTQYF
17,TRBD2,TRBJ2-1,.,TRBV27,TGTGCCAGCAGCCCAGCCGCTAGCGGGGGACGTGCGAATGAGCAGTTCTTC,CASSPAASGGRANEQFF
13,.,TRBJ1-1,.,TRBV27,TGTGCCAGCAGCCTAGGTTCCGGGACTGAAGCTTTCTTT,CASSLGSGTEAFF
12,.,TRBJ2-1,.,TRBV29-1,TGCAGCGTTGGAGACCAATACAATGAGCAGTTCTTC,CSVGDQYNEQFF
14,.,TRBJ1-2,once,TRBV7-2,TGTGCCAGCAGCGCATACAGGGACGTGGAAGGCTACACCTTC,CASSAYRDVEGYTF
14,.,TRBJ2-2,once,TRBV5-1,TGCGCCAGCATGACCCAGGGGAGCGCCGGGGAGCTGTTTTTT,CASMTQGSAGELFF
15,.,TRBJ1-1,.,TRBV25-1,TGTGCCAGCAGTGAATCGAAGGGGGATGTCACTGAAGCTTTCTTT,CASSESKGDVTEAFF
15,TRBD2,TRBJ2-1,.,TRBV6-5,TGTGCCAGCAGTTACTATAGTGGCGGGCGGGAGTACCAGTTCTTC,CASSYYSGGREYQFF
13,TRBD1,TRBJ2-7,few,TRBV2,TGTGCCAGCACCCGGACAGGGCCCAGCGAGCAGTACTTC,CASTRTGPSEQYF
14,.,TRBJ2-1,.,TRBV29-1,TGCAGCGTTGAAGACAGACTAGGATTAGATGAGCAGTTCTTC,CSVEDRLGLDEQFF
14,TRBD2,TRBJ2-1,.,TRBV7-2,TGTGCCAGCAGCTTTCAGCTAGCGGGGAATGAGCAGTTCTTC,CASSFQLAGNEQFF
18,TRBD1,TRBJ2-6,.,TRBV14,TGTGCCAGCAGTCAACCGGGACAGGGGGCCTCTGGGGCCAACGTCCTGACTTTC,CASSQPGQGASGANVLTF
19,TRBD1,TRBJ1-2,.,TRBV9,TGTGCCAGCAGCGTAGTTAAGTTGGGGACAGGAGTTTTTAACTATGGCTACACCTTC,CASSVVKLGTGVFNYGYTF
15,.,TRBJ1-1,.,TRBV18,TGTGCCAGCTCACCACGAGCGGGTGCGAACACTGAAGCTTTCTTT,CASSPRAGANTEAFF
14,.,TRBJ1-4,.,TRBV28,TGTGCCAGCAGTTTACAGGGTGGTATGAAAAAACTGTTTTTT,CASSLQGGMKKLFF
13,TRBD1,TRBJ1-2,.,TRBV30,TGTGCCTGGAGCAGGGGGTCTGCCTATGGCTACACCTTC,CAWSRGSAYGYTF
15,TRBD2,TRBJ2-1,.,TRBV28,TGTGCCAGCAGTATAGCGGGAGGGGGCTACAATGAGCAGTTCTTC,CASSIAGGGYNEQFF
16,TRBD1,TRBJ2-1,.,TRBV28,TGTGCCAGCAGTTCCCCCTCAAAAGACAGGGTCGATGAGCAGTTCTTC,CASSSPSKDRVDEQFF
13,.,TRBJ2-5,.,TRBV13,TGTGCCAGCAGTCAGACTATAGAAGAGACCCAGTACTTC,CASSQTIEETQYF
12,TRBD1,TRBJ1-1,.,TRBV11-3,TGTGCCAGCAGCCCGGCAGGGGGCGAGGCTTTCTTT,CASSPAGGEAFF
14,.,TRBJ2-1,.,TRBV10-1,TGCGCCAGCAGTGATTCAACGGGAGTTGTTGAGCAGTTCTTC,CASSDSTGVVEQFF
23,.,TRBJ1-2,.,TRBV4-2,TGTGCCAGCAGCCCTGGGGGCGGAGGCCTCAACACGGTTCTTGCCAGAGCCAACTATGGCTACACCTTC,CASSPGGGGLNTVLARANYGYTF
13,.,TRBJ2-7,.,TRBV15,TGTGCCACCAGCAGAGATTGGCCCTACGAGCAGTACTTC,CATSRDWPYEQYF
18,.,TRBJ1-1,.,TRBV25-1,TGTGCCAGCAGTGGGGGGGAAAGACTTACGGCCCTAGCCACTGAAGCTTTCTTT,CASSGGERLTALATEAFF
16,.,TRBJ1-1,.,TRBV7-3,TGTGCCAGCAGCTTAACCCCGGACACGATCAACACTGAAGCTTTCTTT,CASSLTPDTINTEAFF
15,TRBD1,TRBJ1-2,.,TRBV5-6,TGTGCCAGCAGCTTGGGACAGGGGCGGATCTATGGCTACACCTTC,CASSLGQGRIYGYTF
14,.,TRBJ2-1,.,TRBV29-1,TGCAGCGTTGTTACGGGGAGCCCCTGGGGAGAGCAGTTCTTC,CSVVTGSPWGEQFF
15,.,TRBJ2-5,.,TRBV7-9,TGTGCCAGCAGCTTATCCCACGGCGAGGGCGAGACCCAGTACTTC,CASSLSHGEGETQYF
22,TRBD1,TRBJ1-5,.,TRBV5-1,TGCGCCAGCAGCTTGCCCGGGACAGAGGTCACAAGCAATCAGCGGACCAATCAGCCCCAGCATTTT,CASSLPGTEVTSNQRTNQPQHF
19,TRBD2,TRBJ2-7,once,TRBV18,TGTGCCAGCTCACTCCTGCCGGCTAGCGGGAGATATTCAACCTACGAGCAGTACTTC,CASSLLPASGRYSTYEQYF
13,TRBD1,TRBJ2-1,.,TRBV7-9,TGTGCCAGCAGCATTGACAGGGTTCGTGAGCAGTTCTTC,CASSIDRVREQFF
15,TRBD1,TRBJ1-2,few,TRBV5-1,TGCGCCAGCAACCATGGACAGGGGTGGTACTATGGCTACACCTTC,CASNHGQGWYYGYTF
15,.,TRBJ2-4,.,TRBV2,TGTGCCAGCAGTGAGAGCGGGCTAGCCAAAAACATTCAGTACTTC,CASSESGLAKNIQYF
14,.,TRBJ2-7,.,TRBV5-1,TGCGCCAGCAGTTCTGACAAACGGGGCTACGAGCAGTACTTC,CASSSDKRGYEQYF
15,.,TRBJ1-1,.,TRBV5-1,TGCGCCAGCAGCTTGGTCGGGGGGGAGAACACTGAAGCTTTCTTT,CASSLVGGENTEAFF
14,TRBD2,TRBJ2-1,.,TRBV4-1,TGCGCCAGCAGTGGGAGGGCGGGTTACAATGAGCAGTTCTTC,CASSGRAGYNEQFF
15,.,TRBJ1-1,.,TRBV7-2,TGTGCCAGCAGACCTCCGGGGCGGGGGAACACTGAAGCTTTCTTT,CASRPPGRGNTEAFF
17,TRBD2,TRBJ2-3,.,TRBV5-6,TGTGCCAGCAGCTTTTGGACTAGCGGGGCCGGCTCAGATACGCAGTATTTT,CASSFWTSGAGSDTQYF
13,.,TRBJ2-5,.,TRBV27,TGTGCCAGCAGTCCCAGGTGGGGGGATCCCCAGTACTTC,CASSPRWGDPQYF
15,TRBD2,TRBJ2-1,.,TRBV19,TGTGCCAGTTCACTAGCGGGAGACGCCTACAATGAGCAGTTCTTC,CASSLAGDAYNEQFF
13,.,TRBJ1-3,.,TRBV6-6,TGTGCCAGCCTTCCCCAGGGGAGAAACACCATATATTTT,CASLPQGRNTIYF
15,TRBD1,TRBJ1-1,.,TRBV18,TGTGCCAGCTCACACGGACAGGGAATGAACACTGAAGCTTTCTTT,CASSHGQGMNTEAFF